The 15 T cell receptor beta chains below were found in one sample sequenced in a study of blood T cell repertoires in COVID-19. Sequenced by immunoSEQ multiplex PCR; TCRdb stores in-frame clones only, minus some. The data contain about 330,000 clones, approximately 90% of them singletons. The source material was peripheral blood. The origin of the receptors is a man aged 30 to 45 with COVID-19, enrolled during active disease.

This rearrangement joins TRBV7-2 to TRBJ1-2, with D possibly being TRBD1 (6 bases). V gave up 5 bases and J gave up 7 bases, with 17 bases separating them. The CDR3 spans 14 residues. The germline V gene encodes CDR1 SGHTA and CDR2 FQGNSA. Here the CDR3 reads CASSPGQLRGGYTF. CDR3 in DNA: TGTGCCAGCAGCCCCGGACAGCTTAGGGGTGGCTACACCTTC.

The CDR3 region is CASSSGTGRSTGELFF. Written as DNA, the CDR3 is TGTGCCAGCAGCTCCGGGACAGGGAGGAGTACCGGGGAGCTGTTTTTT. The rearrangement uses TRBV7-6 and TRBJ2-2, with 9 bases identical to TRBD1. Germline values: CDR1 SGHVS, CDR2 FNYEAQ. CDR3 length equals 16 residues. V shed 4 bases, J shed 5 bases, and the junction held 8 bases outside the gene matches.

The CDR3 DNA reads TGTGCCAGCAGTTACTCGTGGGACAGTTCCTACGAGCAGTACTTC. Protein sequence: CASSYSWDSSYEQYF. J is TRBJ2-7 and V is TRBV6-5; TRBD1 matches at 7 bases. The length of the CDR3 is 15 residues. Germline V gene data show CDR1 as MNHEY and CDR2 as SVGAGI. V was pared by 0 bases and J by 1 base, with 3 bases of the junction left unmatched.

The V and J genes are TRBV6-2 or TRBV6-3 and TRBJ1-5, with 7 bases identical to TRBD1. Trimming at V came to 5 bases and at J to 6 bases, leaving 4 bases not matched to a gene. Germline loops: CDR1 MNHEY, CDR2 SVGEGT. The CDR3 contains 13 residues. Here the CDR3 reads CASSIQGFQPQHF. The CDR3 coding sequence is TGTGCCAGCAGTATACAGGGGTTTCAGCCCCAGCATTTT.

CDR3 residues: CASSPPGTNYGYTF. In DNA, the CDR3 is TGTGCCAGCAGCCCGCCGGGTACTAACTATGGCTACACCTTC. V is TRBV7-2 and J is TRBJ1-2; D unclear. Trimming removed 5 bases at V and 0 bases at J, with 10 bases between. Germline V gives CDR1 SGHTA, CDR2 FQGNSA. The CDR3 length is 14 residues. The whole variable domain, remainder taken from reference TRBV7-2 and TRBJ1-2, is GAGVSQSPSNKVTEKGKDVELRCDPISGHTALYWYRQSLGQGLEFLIYFQGNSAPDKSGLPSDRFSAERTGGSVSTLTIQRTQQEDSAVYLCASSPPGTNYGYTFGSGTRLTVV.

The CDR3 sequence: CASSLGRGSPLHF. CDR3 DNA sequence: TGTGCCAGCAGCCTGGGCAGGGGTTCACCCCTCCACTTT. This chain joins TRBV4-2 and TRBJ1-6; weak D call: TRBD1 (6 bases). Trimming took off 4 bases at V and 9 bases at J, with 10 bases between the two ends. CDR1 is LGHNA, CDR2 YNFKEQ, per germline. This CDR3 is 13 amino acids long.

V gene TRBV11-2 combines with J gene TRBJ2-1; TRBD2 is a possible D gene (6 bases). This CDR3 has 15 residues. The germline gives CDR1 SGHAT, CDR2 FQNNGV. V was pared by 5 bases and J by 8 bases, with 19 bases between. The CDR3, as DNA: TGTGCCAGCAGCCAGAGCTGGGGGGAAATCGATGAGCAGTTCTTC. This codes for CASSQSWGEIDEQFF.

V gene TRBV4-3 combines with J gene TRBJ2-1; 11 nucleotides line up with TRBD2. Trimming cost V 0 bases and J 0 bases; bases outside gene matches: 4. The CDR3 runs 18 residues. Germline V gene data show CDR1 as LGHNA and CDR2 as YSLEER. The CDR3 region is CASSQESSGGASYNEQFF. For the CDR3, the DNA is TGCGCCAGCAGCCAAGAGAGTAGCGGGGGGGCCTCCTACAATGAGCAGTTCTTC.

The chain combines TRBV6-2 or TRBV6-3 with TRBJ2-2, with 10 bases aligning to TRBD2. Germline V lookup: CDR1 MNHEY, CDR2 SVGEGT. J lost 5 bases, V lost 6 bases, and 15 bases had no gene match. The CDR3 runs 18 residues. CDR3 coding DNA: TGTGCCAGCAGCCCTACGGGCCTAGCGGGGGTTATAACCGGGGAGCTGTTTTTT. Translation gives CASSPTGLAGVITGELFF.

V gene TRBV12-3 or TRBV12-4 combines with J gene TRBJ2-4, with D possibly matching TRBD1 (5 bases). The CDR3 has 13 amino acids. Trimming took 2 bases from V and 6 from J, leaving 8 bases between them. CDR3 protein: CASSLSGRNIQYF. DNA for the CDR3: TGTGCCAGCAGTTTATCAGGGCGAAACATTCAGTACTTC.

The CDR3 region is CASSPGLAGREQYF. CDR3 nucleotides: TGTGCCAGCAGTCCGGGACTAGCGGGACGCGAGCAGTACTTC. J is TRBJ2-7 and V is TRBV27; 13 bases map to TRBD2. V shed 5 bases, J shed 6 bases, and the junction held 4 bases outside the gene matches. This CDR3 comprises 14 residues. Germline CDR1 and CDR2: MNHEY and SMNVEV (reference sequence).

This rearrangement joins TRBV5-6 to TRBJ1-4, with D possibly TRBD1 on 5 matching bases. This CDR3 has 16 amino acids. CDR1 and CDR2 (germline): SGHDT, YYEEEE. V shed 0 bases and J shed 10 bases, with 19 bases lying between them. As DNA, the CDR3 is TGTGCCAGCAGCTTGGCCGGGGGAACAGGCGGTGTAAAACTGTTTTTT. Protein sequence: CASSLAGGTGGVKLFF.

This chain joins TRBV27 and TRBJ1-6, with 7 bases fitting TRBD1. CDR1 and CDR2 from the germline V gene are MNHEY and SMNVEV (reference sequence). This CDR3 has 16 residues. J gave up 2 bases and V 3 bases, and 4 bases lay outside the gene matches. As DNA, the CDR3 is TGTGCCAGCAGTTTGACAGGGACTCCCTATAATTCACCCCTCCACTTT. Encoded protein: CASSLTGTPYNSPLHF.

CDR3 sequence: CASSQGAAPYNSPLHF. CDR3 in DNA: TGTGCCAGCAGCCAGGGGGCGGCACCTTATAATTCACCCCTCCACTTT. The chain links TRBV3-1 (or the pseudogene TRBV3-2) to TRBJ1-6, with D perhaps matching TRBD1 (6 bases). The V and J ends lost 3 bases and 4 bases respectively, with 13 bases between them. The CDR3 loop spans 16 amino acids. Per the germline V gene, CDR1 is LGHDT and CDR2 is YNNKEL (reference sequence).

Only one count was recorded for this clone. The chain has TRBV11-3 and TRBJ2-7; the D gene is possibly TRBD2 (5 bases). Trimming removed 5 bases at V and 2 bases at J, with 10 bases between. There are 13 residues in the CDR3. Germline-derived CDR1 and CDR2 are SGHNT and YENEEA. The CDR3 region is CASSRTGPYEQYF. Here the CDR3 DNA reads TGTGCCAGCAGCCGGACTGGTCCCTACGAGCAGTACTTC.